What follows is one TCR beta chain and its context. The CDR3 does not end in the conserved phenylalanine or tryptophan, so this is likely a read error. Each 20-30 mg portion of unsorted bulk tissue served as the source for co-extraction of RNA and DNA. The data were obtained in a study of tumor-infiltrating lymphocytes in primary liver carcinoma. With around 490 ng total RNA as template and a constant-region primer, TCR beta cDNA was made. Slightly modified ARM-PCR served as the procedure for the TCR beta libraries. These libraries came from three rounds of nested multiplex PCR. Investigators reported that the first two PCR rounds, at roughly 10 cycles each, used TRBV1-TRBV30 forward primers with a C-beta reverse primer. TCRdb re-derived calls from the multiplex PCR reads in MiXCR, one entry per CDR3 protein. The data hold approximately 190,000 distinct CDR3 sequences, with just under 85% observed a single time.

This CDR3 has 11 amino acids. Germline-derived CDR1 and CDR2 are SQVTM and ANQGSEA. V usage is TRBV29-1 and J usage is TRBJ1-1, with D unresolved. Sequences were obtained from tumor tissue from primary liver carcinoma. This TCR was recovered from a man between 35 and 55 years old with primary liver carcinoma and hepatitis B virus infection. CDR3: CSVRDNTEAFS. As DNA, the CDR3 is TGTAGCGTCCGCGATAACACTGAAGCTTTCTCT.